These T cell receptor beta chains were read from a single sample in a study of blood T cell repertoires in COVID-19. Sequenced by immunoSEQ multiplex PCR; TCRdb stores in-frame clones only, minus some. The sample has about 150,000 clones; 70% to 80% are singletons. Sequenced input: peripheral blood. These receptors all stem from a woman aged 65 to 85 with COVID-19, enrolled during active disease. CDR3s include the opening cysteine and the closing phenylalanine or tryptophan. The D gene is left open where the match is weak. Size is stated for part of the rows, as once, few or many counts, or as a class when the clone is expanded.

clone_size,d_call,v_call,j_call,cdr3_aa,cdr3_nt
.,.,TRBV19,TRBJ2-3,CASRRAGTDTQYF,TGTGCCAGTAGGAGAGCGGGCACAGATACGCAGTATTTT
.,.,TRBV5-4,TRBJ1-2,CASSWSSSDGYTF,TGTGCCAGCAGCTGGTCCTCATCGGATGGCTACACCTTC
.,.,TRBV19,TRBJ1-1,CASSIDRGGTEAFF,TGTGCCAGTAGTATAGATCGGGGGGGCACTGAAGCTTTCTTT
.,.,TRBV6-5,TRBJ1-2,CASRRLGQSYGYTF,TGTGCCAGCAGACGCCTAGGACAGTCCTATGGCTACACCTTC
.,.,TRBV5-4,TRBJ2-5,CASTTDRAAETQYF,TGTGCCAGCACCACCGACCGCGCGGCAGAGACCCAGTACTTC
few,.,TRBV11-2,TRBJ1-6,CASSPQVGRSPLHF,TGTGCCAGCAGCCCACAGGTGGGCAGGTCACCCCTCCACTTT
.,TRBD2,TRBV3-1/TRBV3-2,TRBJ2-3,CASSQDQGLAGTDTQYF,TGTGCCAGCAGCCAAGATCAGGGACTAGCGGGGACAGATACGCAGTATTTT
.,TRBD2,TRBV4-1,TRBJ2-1,CASSRGGAVYNEQFF,TGCGCCAGCAGCCGCGGGGGGGCCGTCTACAATGAGCAGTTCTTC
.,.,TRBV27,TRBJ2-5,CASSPDLEETQYF,TGTGCCAGCAGTCCCGATTTAGAAGAGACCCAGTACTTC
.,.,TRBV18,TRBJ2-1,CASSLPEGGQPYNEQFF,TGTGCCAGCTCACTCCCCGAGGGGGGGCAACCCTACAATGAGCAGTTCTTC
.,TRBD1,TRBV30,TRBJ1-1,CAWSEYTNRGSAFF,TGTGCCTGGAGCGAGTACACGAACAGGGGGTCGGCTTTCTTT
.,.,TRBV3-1/TRBV3-2,TRBJ1-2,CASSLLPGAQGYTF,TGTGCCAGCAGCTTGCTACCAGGGGCGCAGGGCTACACCTTC
.,.,TRBV19,TRBJ1-4,CASSMNQGVGENEKLFF,TGTGCCAGTAGTATGAACCAGGGTGTGGGCGAGAATGAAAAACTGTTTTTT
medium-sized,.,TRBV9,TRBJ1-1,CANQHGEGNTEAFF,TGTGCCAACCAGCACGGAGAGGGAAACACTGAAGCTTTCTTT
.,.,TRBV30,TRBJ1-6,CAWIKAGNRGSYNSPLHF,TGTGCCTGGATAAAAGCGGGGAATAGAGGGTCCTATAATTCACCCCTCCACTTT
.,.,TRBV18,TRBJ1-6,CASSPGGNSPLHF,TGTGCCAGCTCACCCGGGGGTAATTCACCCCTCCACTTT
.,TRBD1,TRBV9,TRBJ1-2,CASSSRTGGNYGYTF,TGTGCCAGCAGCTCCCGGACAGGGGGCAACTATGGCTACACCTTC
.,.,TRBV5-1,TRBJ2-1,CASSFPSGLGQFF,TGCGCCAGCAGCTTCCCATCAGGGCTGGGGCAGTTCTTC
.,.,TRBV5-6,TRBJ1-5,CASSLDRGQPQHF,TGTGCCAGCAGCTTGGACCGGGGTCAGCCCCAGCATTTT
.,.,TRBV21-1,TRBJ2-3,CASTQTGNATDTQYF,TGTGCCAGCACCCAGACAGGGAACGCGACAGATACGCAGTATTTT
.,TRBD1,TRBV7-2,TRBJ1-5,CASSSGQVNQPQHF,TGTGCCAGCAGCTCCGGACAGGTTAATCAGCCCCAGCATTTT
.,TRBD2,TRBV9,TRBJ2-3,CASSPGLVLTDTQYF,TGTGCCAGCAGCCCCGGACTAGTTCTCACAGATACGCAGTATTTT
few,TRBD1,TRBV5-1,TRBJ1-1,CASRPGQGSDTEAFF,TGCGCCAGCAGACCGGGACAGGGTAGCGACACTGAAGCTTTCTTT
.,.,TRBV2,TRBJ1-1,CASNPGVAEAFF,TGTGCCAGCAATCCAGGGGTCGCTGAAGCTTTCTTT
.,TRBD1,TRBV7-8,TRBJ2-7,CVRTGTGLNPYEQYF,TGTGTCAGGACAGGAACAGGCCTGAACCCCTACGAGCAGTACTTC
.,.,TRBV7-6,TRBJ2-7,CASSLGAGLPYEQYF,TGTGCCAGCAGCTTAGGAGCGGGTTTACCCTACGAGCAGTACTTC
.,TRBD2,TRBV2,TRBJ2-1,CASRGLAEVEQFF,TGTGCCAGCAGGGGACTAGCGGAGGTTGAGCAGTTCTTC
.,TRBD2,TRBV19,TRBJ2-3,CASSGRDITDTQYF,TGTGCCAGTAGTGGGAGGGATATCACAGATACGCAGTATTTT
once,.,TRBV10-1,TRBJ1-4,CATRVGRESEKLFF,TGCGCCACCAGGGTTGGGAGGGAGAGCGAAAAACTGTTTTTT
.,.,TRBV5-1,TRBJ1-1,CASSLGHRLNTEAFF,TGCGCCAGCAGCTTGGGGCACAGGTTGAACACTGAAGCTTTCTTT
.,.,TRBV2,TRBJ1-2,CASRGNAYGYTF,TGTGCCAGCCGGGGTAATGCCTATGGCTACACCTTC
.,.,TRBV28,TRBJ2-1,CASGPRGMNEQFF,TGTGCCAGCGGTCCCAGGGGCATGAATGAGCAGTTCTTC
.,TRBD1,TRBV4-2,TRBJ1-5,CASSQDGQGEGQPQHF,TGTGCCAGCAGCCAGGACGGACAGGGGGAGGGTCAGCCCCAGCATTTT
.,.,TRBV19,TRBJ1-1,CASSMFARGLNTEAFF,TGTGCCAGTAGTATGTTTGCCCGGGGTTTGAACACTGAAGCTTTCTTT
.,TRBD1,TRBV10-3,TRBJ2-3,CASRDRDGTDTQYF,TGTGCCTCCAGGGACAGGGATGGGACAGATACGCAGTATTTT
.,TRBD2,TRBV4-1,TRBJ2-1,CASSQEGTSGAYNEQFF,TGCGCCAGCAGCCAAGAAGGGACTAGCGGGGCCTATAATGAGCAGTTCTTC
.,.,TRBV19,TRBJ1-1,CASKPRGAGIEAFF,TGTGCCAGTAAACCCAGGGGCGCAGGAATTGAAGCTTTCTTT
.,.,TRBV5-4,TRBJ2-5,CASSGRNYQETQYF,TGTGCCAGCAGCGGCAGGAACTACCAAGAGACCCAGTACTTC
.,.,TRBV19,TRBJ1-5,CASSIAGNRNQPQHF,TGTGCCAGTAGTATCGCGGGGAACCGCAATCAGCCCCAGCATTTT